This T cell receptor (beta chain) stems from a study of T cell responses to AZD1222 COVID-19 vaccine. This CDR3 has 14 amino acids. The J segment lost 2 bases and the V segment lost 6 bases, leaving 7 bases of the junction unmatched. Germline lookup yields CDR1 MNHEY and CDR2 SMNVEV (reference sequence). The table came from immunoSEQ multiplex PCR; TCRdb's copy has only in-frame clones and leaves some out. This sample has about 96,000 clones, with almost 90% found just once. Whole-study findings and limits: Donors in the cohort were predominantly white British and more often female, and clonal diversity was possibly underestimated.

Notes on this clone: No antigen is known for it.

The rearrangement joins TRBV27 to TRBJ2-7; 7 nucleotides agree with TRBD1. The specimen comprised peripheral blood, sampled on day 0 of AZD1222 vaccination. The source is an adult in good health. CDR3: CASRRLTGPYEQYF. In DNA, the CDR3 is TGTGCCAGCAGAAGACTGACAGGGCCCTACGAGCAGTACTTC.